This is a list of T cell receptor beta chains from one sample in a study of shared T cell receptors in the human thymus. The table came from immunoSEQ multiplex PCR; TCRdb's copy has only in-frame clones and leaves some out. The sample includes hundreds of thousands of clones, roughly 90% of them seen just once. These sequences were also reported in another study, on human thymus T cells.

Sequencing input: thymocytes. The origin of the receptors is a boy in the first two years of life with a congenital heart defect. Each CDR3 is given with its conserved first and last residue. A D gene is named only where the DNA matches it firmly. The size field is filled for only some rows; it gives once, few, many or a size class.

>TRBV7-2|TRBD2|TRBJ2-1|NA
TGTGCCAGCAGTCCTAGGACTAGCCGATTGGCGATGTTCGATGAGCAGTTCTTC
CASSPRTSRLAMFDEQFF
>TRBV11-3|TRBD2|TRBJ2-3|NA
TGTGCCAGCAGCTTAGATAGCCTAGCGGGGGACAACACAGATACGCAGTATTTT
CASSLDSLAGDNTDTQYF
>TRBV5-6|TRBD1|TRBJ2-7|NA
TGTGCCAGCAGCTTGGACAGGGGGCATTGTGAGCAGTACTTC
CASSLDRGHCEQYF
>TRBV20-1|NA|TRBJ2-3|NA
TGCAGTGCTAGCGGTCTGGATACGCAGTATTTT
CSASGLDTQYF
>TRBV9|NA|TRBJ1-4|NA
TGTGCCAGCAGCGTAGATCAGGAAATGGAGGATGAAAAACTGTTTTTT
CASSVDQEMEDEKLFF
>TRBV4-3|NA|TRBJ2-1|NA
TGCGCCAGCAGCCGGGTCGAGAGGGATGAGCAGTTCTTC
CASSRVERDEQFF
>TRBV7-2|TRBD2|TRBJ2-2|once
TGTGCCAGCAGCACTAGCGGGAGCTCCGGGGAGCTGTTTTTT
CASSTSGSSGELFF
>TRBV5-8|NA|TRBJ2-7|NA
TGTGCCAGCAGCTTGAGGCTAGACTACGAGCAGTACTTC
CASSLRLDYEQYF
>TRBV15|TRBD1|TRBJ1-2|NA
TGTGCCACCAGCAGATTTGGGGTAACCGGGACAGAGAGACATTATGCCTACACCTTC
CATSRFGVTGTERHYAYTF
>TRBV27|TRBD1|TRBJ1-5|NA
TGTGCCAGCAGTTTATCCGGGATGCGGACAGGGAGGGATAGCAATCAGCCCCAGCATTTT
CASSLSGMRTGRDSNQPQHF
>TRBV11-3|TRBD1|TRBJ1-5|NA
TGTGCCAGCAGCTTCGGGGGACAGGGGGTACGGCAGCCCCAGCATTTT
CASSFGGQGVRQPQHF
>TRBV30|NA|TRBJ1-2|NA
TGTGCCTGGAGTTCGACCCGAGACAGCCCCTATGGCTACACCTTC
CAWSSTRDSPYGYTF
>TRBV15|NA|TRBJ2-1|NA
TGTGCCACCAGCAGCTTTAGAGGCTCGGATGAGCAGTTCTTC
CATSSFRGSDEQFF
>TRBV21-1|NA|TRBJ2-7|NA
TGTGCCAGCAATGTCTCGCGGCCCTACGAGCAGTACTTC
CASNVSRPYEQYF
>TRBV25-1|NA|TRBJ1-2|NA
TGTGCCAGCGACGGCAGGGGCTATGGCTACACCTTC
CASDGRGYGYTF
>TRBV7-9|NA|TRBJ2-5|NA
TGTGCCAGCAGCTTAGCACTACAAGAGACCCAGTACTTC
CASSLALQETQYF
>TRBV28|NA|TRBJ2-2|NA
TGTGCCAGCAATTCAGCCCGGCGAGCGGCCGACACCGGGGAGCTGTTTTTT
CASNSARRAADTGELFF
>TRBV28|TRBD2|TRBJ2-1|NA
TGTGCCAGCAGTTTGGGACTAGCCCCCGTTTACAATGAGCAGTTCTTC
CASSLGLAPVYNEQFF
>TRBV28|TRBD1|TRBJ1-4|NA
TGTGCCAGCAGTTTACCGGACAGGTTTTCTGAAAAACTGTTTTTT
CASSLPDRFSEKLFF
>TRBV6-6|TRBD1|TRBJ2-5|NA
TGTGCCAGCAGCATCAGGGGGATCGAGACCCAGTACTTC
CASSIRGIETQYF
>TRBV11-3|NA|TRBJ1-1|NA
TGTGCCAGCAGCTTAGAAACCGCCAGTGAAGCTTTCTTT
CASSLETASEAFF
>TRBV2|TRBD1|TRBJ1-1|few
TGTGCCAGCAGGATATCGGGACAGATGAACACTGAAGCTTTCTTT
CASRISGQMNTEAFF
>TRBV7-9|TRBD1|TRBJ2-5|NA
TGTGCCAGCAGCCGCCAGGGGGCGAGGGAGACCCAGTACTTC
CASSRQGARETQYF
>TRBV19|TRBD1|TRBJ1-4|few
TGTGCCAGTAGCCCAAACACAGGGGTGGGTAATGAAAAACTGTTTTTT
CASSPNTGVGNEKLFF
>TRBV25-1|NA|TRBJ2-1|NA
TGTGCCAGCAGTGAATATATGAGGGAGAGTCGAGGTGAGCAGTTCTTC
CASSEYMRESRGEQFF
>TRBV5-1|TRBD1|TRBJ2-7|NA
TGCGCCAGCAGCTTGGTACAGGGGGCTTCGGGTCGCTTTTCCTCCTACGAGCAGTACTTC
CASSLVQGASGRFSSYEQYF
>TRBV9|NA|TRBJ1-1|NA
TGTGCCAGCAGCGTCCCCCCGACTGAAGCTTTCTTT
CASSVPPTEAFF
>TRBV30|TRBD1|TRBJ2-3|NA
TGTGCCTGGAGTTCCTATCCCATCCCGGGACAGGGCCCAGATACGCAGTATTTT
CAWSSYPIPGQGPDTQYF
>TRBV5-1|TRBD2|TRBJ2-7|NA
TGCGCCAGCAGCTTGAGTTTGGGAGGGAACTCCTACGAGCAGTACTTC
CASSLSLGGNSYEQYF
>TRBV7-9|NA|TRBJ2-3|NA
TGTGCCAGCAGCTTAGGAGGTAGCGGAAGCACAGATACGCAGTATTTT
CASSLGGSGSTDTQYF
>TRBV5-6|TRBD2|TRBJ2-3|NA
TGTGCCAGCAGCTTGCTCGGGAGGAGGAGCACAGATACGCAGTATTTT
CASSLLGRRSTDTQYF
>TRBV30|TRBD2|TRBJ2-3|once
TGTGCCTGGAGTGGTAGCGGGGTGGTCACAGATACGCAGTATTTT
CAWSGSGVVTDTQYF
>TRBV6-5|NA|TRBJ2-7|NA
TGTGCCAGCAGTTTAGACGGGTTGCCCTACGAGCAGTACTTC
CASSLDGLPYEQYF
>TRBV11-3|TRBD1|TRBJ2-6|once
TGTGCCAGCAGCTCCGGGACAGCCCCCTCTGGGGCCAACGTCCTGACTTTC
CASSSGTAPSGANVLTF
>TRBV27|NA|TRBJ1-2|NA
TGTGCCAGCAGTTTAACAGGGAGCGCTAACTATGGCTACACCTTC
CASSLTGSANYGYTF
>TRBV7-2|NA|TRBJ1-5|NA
TGTGCCAGCAGCTCTACAGGTGGGCGCCATCAGCCCCAGCATTTT
CASSSTGGRHQPQHF
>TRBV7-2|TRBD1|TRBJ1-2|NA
TGTGCCAGCAGCGCAGAGGGACAGACCTATGGCTACACCTTC
CASSAEGQTYGYTF
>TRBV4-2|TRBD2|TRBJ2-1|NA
TGTGCCAGCAGCCAAGCCGGGACTAGCGGGATCAATGAGCAGTTCTTC
CASSQAGTSGINEQFF
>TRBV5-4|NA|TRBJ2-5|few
TGTGCCAGCAGCAGCTCGGTGGGGGCGGATCCGTACCAAGAGACCCAGTACTTC
CASSSSVGADPYQETQYF
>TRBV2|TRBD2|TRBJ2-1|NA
TGTGCCAGCAGTGAAAACCCCCGGGCTAGCGGTACCTACAATGAGCAGTTCTTC
CASSENPRASGTYNEQFF
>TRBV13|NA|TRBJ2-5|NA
TGTGCCAGCAGCTCGGGGGAAGAGATCCAGTACTTC
CASSSGEEIQYF
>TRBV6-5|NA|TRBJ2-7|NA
TGTGCCAGCAGTTCCCCCGCCTCGGAAGGGGGCTACGAGCAGTACTTC
CASSSPASEGGYEQYF
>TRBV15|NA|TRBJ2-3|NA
TGTGCCACCAGCCCCCACCCTTCTTATTGGCTGACACAAGATACGCAGTATTTT
CATSPHPSYWLTQDTQYF
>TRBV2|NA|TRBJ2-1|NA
TGTGCCAGCAGTGAAGCGCTATGGGGGGACAATGAGCAGTTCTTC
CASSEALWGDNEQFF
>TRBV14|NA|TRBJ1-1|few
TGTGCCAGCAGCCAATCGGGGATATGGAACACTGAAGCTTTCTTT
CASSQSGIWNTEAFF
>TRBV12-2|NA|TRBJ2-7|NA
TGTGCAAGTCGCTTAGCCGTAGCATACGAGCAGTACTTC
CASRLAVAYEQYF
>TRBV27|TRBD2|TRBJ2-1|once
TGTGCCAGCAGTTTATCGCCAGCGGGAGGGGACAATGAGCAGTTCTTC
CASSLSPAGGDNEQFF
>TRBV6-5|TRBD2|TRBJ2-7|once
TGTGCCAGCAGACCAGGACTAGCGGGAGGGTGGGAGCAGTACTTC
CASRPGLAGGWEQYF
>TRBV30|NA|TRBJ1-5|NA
TGTGCCTGGAGCTTGGTAGGCGGTAAGCCCCAGCATTTT
CAWSLVGGKPQHF
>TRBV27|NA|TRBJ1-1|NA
TGTGCCAGCCTGTTGAAGGGGGGGGTTAAGGACACTGAAGCTTTCTTT
CASLLKGGVKDTEAFF
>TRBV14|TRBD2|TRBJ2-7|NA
TGTGCCAGCAGCCAAGTCGTTAGCGGGAGCTACGAGCAGTACTTC
CASSQVVSGSYEQYF
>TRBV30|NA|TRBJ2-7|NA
TGTGCCTGGAGTGTGGGGGGTTCCTACGAGCAGTACTTC
CAWSVGGSYEQYF
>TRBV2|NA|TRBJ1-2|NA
TGTGCCAGCAGCGCCGCGGGGTCGCGGACCCATGGCTACACCTTC
CASSAAGSRTHGYTF
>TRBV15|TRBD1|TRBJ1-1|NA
TGTGCCACCCAACAGCTAGGACAGGGGAGGGGGGCGGACACTGAAGCTTTCTTT
CATQQLGQGRGADTEAFF
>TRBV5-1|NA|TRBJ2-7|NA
TGCGCCAGCAGCCCCGGACAGAGGCTAGCGGTTAGCTCCTACGAGCAGTACTTC
CASSPGQRLAVSSYEQYF
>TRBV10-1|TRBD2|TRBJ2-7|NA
TGCGCCAGCAGCCCTGGACTAGCGGGAGACATGATCCACGAGCAGTACTTC
CASSPGLAGDMIHEQYF
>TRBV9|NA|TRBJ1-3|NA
TGTGCCAGCAGCGGATACGACAGTCACCCTGGAAACACCATATATTTT
CASSGYDSHPGNTIYF
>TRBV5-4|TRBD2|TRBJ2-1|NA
TGTGCCAGCAGCGCCGGGACTAGTCGCCCTGAGCAGTTCTTC
CASSAGTSRPEQFF